Included here is one TCR beta chain sequence, with context. This sample was taken from a study of glioma-infiltrating T cells after dendritic cell vaccination. Sequenced by immunoSEQ multiplex PCR; TCRdb stores in-frame clones only, minus some. The table has about 92,000 clones, about nine tenths seen once. This clonotype was sampled from a human donor with glioblastoma. The sequencing here drew on blood, taken before dendritic cell vaccination.

Written as DNA, the CDR3 is TGCGCCAGCAGCTTGGATGGTCGGGGTCTCCAAGAGACCCAGTACTTC. Translating gives CASSLDGRGLQETQYF. This chain uses TRBV5-1 with TRBJ2-5, with TRBD2 as a possible D gene (5 bases). V was trimmed by 0 bases and J by 1 base, leaving 13 bases between them. This CDR3 region has 16 residues. The germline gives CDR1 SGHRS, CDR2 YFSETQ.